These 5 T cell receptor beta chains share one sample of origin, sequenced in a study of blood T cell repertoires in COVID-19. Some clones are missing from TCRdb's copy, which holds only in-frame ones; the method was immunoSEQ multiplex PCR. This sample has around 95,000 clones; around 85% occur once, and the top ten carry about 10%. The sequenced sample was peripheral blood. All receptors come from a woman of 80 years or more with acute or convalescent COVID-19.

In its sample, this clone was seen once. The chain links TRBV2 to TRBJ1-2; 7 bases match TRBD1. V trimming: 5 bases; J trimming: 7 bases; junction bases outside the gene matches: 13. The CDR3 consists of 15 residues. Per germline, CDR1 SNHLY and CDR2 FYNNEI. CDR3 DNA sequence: TGTGCCAGCAGTTTAAAAGAGGGGGCCCTGAGTGGCTACACCTTC. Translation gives CASSLKEGALSGYTF. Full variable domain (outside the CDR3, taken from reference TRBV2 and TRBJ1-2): EPEVTQTPSHQVTQMGQEVILRCVPISNHLYFYWYRQILGQKVEFLVSFYNNEISEKSEIFDDQFSVERPDGSNFTLKIRSTKLEDSAMYFCASSLKEGALSGYTFGSGTRLTVV.

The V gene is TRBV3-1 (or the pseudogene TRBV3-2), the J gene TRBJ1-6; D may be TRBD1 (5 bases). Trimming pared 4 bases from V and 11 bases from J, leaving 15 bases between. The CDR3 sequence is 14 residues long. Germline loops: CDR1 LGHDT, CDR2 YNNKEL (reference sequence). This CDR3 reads CASSPGGGLAPLHF. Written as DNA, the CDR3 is TGTGCCAGCAGCCCTGGGGGGGGGTTGGCACCCCTCCACTTT.

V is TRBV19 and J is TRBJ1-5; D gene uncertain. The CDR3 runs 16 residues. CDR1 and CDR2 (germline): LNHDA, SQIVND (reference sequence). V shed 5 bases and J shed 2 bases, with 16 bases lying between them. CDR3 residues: CASSSRLKAGNQPQHF. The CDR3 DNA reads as TGTGCCAGTAGTTCTAGACTGAAGGCTGGCAATCAGCCCCAGCATTTT.

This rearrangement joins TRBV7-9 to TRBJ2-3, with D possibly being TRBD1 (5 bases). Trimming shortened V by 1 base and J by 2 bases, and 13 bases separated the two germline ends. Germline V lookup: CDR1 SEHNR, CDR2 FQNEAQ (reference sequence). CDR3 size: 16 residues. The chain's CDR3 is CASSLDLARDTDTQYF. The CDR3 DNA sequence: TGTGCCAGCAGCTTAGATCTCGCCAGGGACACAGATACGCAGTATTTT.

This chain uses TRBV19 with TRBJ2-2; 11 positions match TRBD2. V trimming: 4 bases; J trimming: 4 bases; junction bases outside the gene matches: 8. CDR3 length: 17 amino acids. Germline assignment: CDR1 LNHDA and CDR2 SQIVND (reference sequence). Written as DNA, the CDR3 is TGTGCCAGTAGTAGGAAGGGACTAGCGGTAGTCACCGGGGAGCTGTTTTTT. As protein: CASSRKGLAVVTGELFF. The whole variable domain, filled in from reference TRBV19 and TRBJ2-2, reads DGGITQSPKYLFRKEGQNVTLSCEQNLNHDAMYWYRQDPGQGLRLIYYSQIVNDFQKGDIAEGYSVSREKKESFPLTVTSAQKNPTAFYLCASSRKGLAVVTGELFFGEGSRLTVL.